This T cell receptor (beta chain) was documented in a study of cytomegalovirus exposure and HLA in healthy donors (TCRdb year 2017). Regarding the study in general: An earlier analysis of some 600 of the donors reported about 280 Gb of sequence data and 95 million to 120 million unique TCR beta sequences obtained from 150 million to 200 million T cells. Roughly 310 gigabases of sequencing data and tens of millions of unique TCR sequences were included in an early release covering roughly 600 HLA-typed donors. Among the roughly 400 genotyped donors, approximately 76% belonged to the genetic ancestry cluster associated with self-reported Caucasian donors. The aim of the study was to test whether cataloging public T cell receptors could identify signatures of past pathogen exposure. Using immunosequencing, the study profiled T cell repertoires from roughly 650 subjects and related those repertoires to cytomegalovirus serostatus. Besides the first cohort of about 730 subjects, a separate validation cohort made up of 120 different subjects was used. To predict cytomegalovirus infection status, the study combined high-throughput TCR immunosequencing, statistical association of individual TCRs with disease status, and machine learning. In a later analysis, previously published TCR beta repertoires from several hundred donors were re-analyzed and high-resolution HLA genotyping was added so that TCR occurrence patterns could be studied. The later analysis used no new phenotypic data to find candidate immune exposures, relying instead on TCR beta sequences and their occurrence across donors. An earlier analysis of 587 of the donors used high-throughput TCR beta sequencing to judge whether each TCR beta V gene segment behaved as functional or pseudogenic. Donor age, sex, ethnicity and CMV serostatus were collected together with the repertoire data. A later genetic analysis took genome-wide SNP genotypes for about 55% of the 666 donors and used that subset as a discovery cohort. Every discovery cohort repertoire had been produced on one sequencing platform. HLA typing included class I and class II loci at four-digit resolution. The number of donors typed differed by locus, with 629-630 for A, B, C, DRB1 and DQB1, around 560 for DQA1, nearly 610 for DPA1, and some 450 for DPB1. Several DR-DQ haplotypes were handled as single units for association and clustering because linkage in the cohort was strong. Among roughly 370 genotyped donors of the cohort, an average of approximately 230,000 unique TCR beta nucleotide sequences were sequenced per donor, roughly 20% of them non-productive. Broad study findings and their caveats: Linkage disequilibrium might explain the correlated functional status among segregating V segments, but an unknown experimental factor could not be excluded. Because the 87-base-pair reads could not distinguish some IMGT-functional V segments, including TRBV6-2 and TRBV6-3, those segments were excluded. A later analysis found that TCR association rates varied across HLA loci, with DRB1 alleles showing the most associated TCRs and HLA-C alleles the fewest. Most TCR sequences were seen in very few donors, while some public TCRs were found in many individuals. A later genetic analysis associated a missense DCLRE1C variant with V-gene and J-gene trimming of TCR beta chains, and an independent cohort replicated the association. According to a later genetic analysis, donors in an Asian-associated ancestry cluster had fewer N-insertions in productive TCRs than the approximately 630-donor mean. Some 15 rarely observed V segments, including chromosome 9 orphons, were excluded from the earlier analysis of approximately 600 of the donors because counts were too low. When HLA alleles, especially DR and DQ, strongly co-occurred, attributing TCR associations to individual alleles was difficult. Immune exposure information for the cohort was limited to CMV serostatus. The authors suggested that the approach could potentially be extended to other disease states and immunological phenotypes. According to a later analysis, most CMV-associated TCR beta chains appeared to be HLA-restricted, and the HLA associations seemed to be driven largely by CMV exposure. Specific HLA alleles were associated with roughly 16,000 TCR beta sequences at a false discovery rate of 0.05 in a later analysis. A total of around 150 TCR beta chains were listed by the study as associated with cytomegalovirus. In vitro tests confirmed that three of the cytomegalovirus-associated TCR beta chains recognize cytomegalovirus antigens. In this cohort, only TCR beta chains were sequenced, and detectable features were limited by the absence of alpha or paired-chain data. A later analysis reported that several top co-occurrence clusters appeared linked to parvovirus B19, influenza, CMV and Epstein-Barr virus. In an earlier analysis of more than 500 of the donors, most TCR beta V segments appeared in productive rearrangements about 90% or about 30% of the time, broadly matching IMGT annotations. The sequencing pipeline was judged likely to have produced a cluster of highly shared sequence variants as a technical artifact. Sequencing depth was assumed to be roughly uniform across donors in the presence/absence analyses, though that assumption may not hold. Because HLA typing was unavailable for some donors at each locus, only the typed subset was used in association tests. A further reported finding was that TCR beta sequences accurately predicted the HLA-A and HLA-B alleles for most subjects in the first cohort. In a later analysis, HLA-associated TCR beta chains showed more clonal expansion and lower generation probabilities than non-associated chains that were equally common. Cytomegalovirus status was reported to be diagnosed by the classifier with high specificity and sensitivity in both the original and validation cohorts.

In total, 500 to 700 healthy bone marrow donors made up the cohort. All cohort members were sampled while nominally healthy, although unrecorded immune exposures were likely present. The donor was CMV seropositive and belonged to the group of some 290 seropositive cohort members. A peripheral blood sample was collected from each donor, and TCR beta sequencing was performed on peripheral blood mononuclear cells. The Qiagen DNeasy Blood Extraction Kit was used to extract genomic DNA from the blood cell samples. The library came from the immunoSEQ multiplex PCR assay. For the multiplex PCR, a mixture combining 60 forward primers for TCR Vbeta segments and 13 reverse primers for TCR Jbeta segments was used. The CDR3 region of rearranged TCR beta genes was amplified from genomic DNA by a multiplex PCR assay. On the Illumina HiSeq System, the amplified TCR beta libraries were sequenced as 87-base-pair reads. The authors' analysis ran thus. In a later analysis, tens of millions of unique TCR beta chains were counted across the 666 repertoires, and roughly 9.9 million of these chains were shared by at least two donors. A nearest-neighbor algorithm error-corrected the raw reads and collapsed the reads into unique sequences, merging closely related sequences to remove PCR and sequencing errors. Alignment of CDR3 sequences to IMGT reference sequences was used to assign V, D and J gene segments. For a sequence to be retained, a match of at least six nucleotides was required to both a V gene segment and a J gene segment. A rearrangement counted as productive if the CDR3 had no stop codons and remained in frame with V and J, and every other rearrangement counted as non-productive. CDR3 was defined by IMGT convention, running from the second conserved V-encoded cysteine to the conserved J-encoded phenylalanine. Sequences without an unambiguous match to a single V gene segment were excluded from the earlier analysis of almost 600 of the donors. In an earlier analysis of roughly 500 of the donors, V segments were called functional above 56.7% productive rearrangements and were called segregating when the between-donor standard deviation exceeded 5%. A statistical classification framework was built for diagnosing cytomegalovirus status from the catalog of TCR beta chain sequences. In a later analysis, TCR nucleotide sequences were compared against IMGT/GENE-DB human TR gene sequences so that V and J genes could be assigned. The TCRdist pipeline was used in a later analysis to assign CDR3 sequences and most-parsimonious VDJ recombination scenarios. In a later analysis, each TCR beta chain was defined by its CDR3 amino acid sequence together with its V-gene family, and reads lacking a unique V-gene family were excluded. In a later analysis, around 650 highly shared, low-generation-probability nucleotide sequences were removed to address suspected cross-contamination and a sequencing artifact. A later analysis calculated a clonal expansion index for each public chain from normalized within-repertoire ranks of inferred template counts. Generation probabilities in a later analysis came from a VDJ recombination model fitted to out-of-frame rearrangements, and those results were checked against IGoR. In a later analysis, hypergeometric tests were used to score TCR-TCR, TCR-HLA and TCR-CMV co-occurrence, with a repertoire-size bias correction applied to TCR pairs. False discovery rates were estimated in a later analysis by permuting HLA or CMV assignments 20 times. A later analysis grouped co-occurring TCRs with DBSCAN, adding TCRdist sequence similarity when clustering within HLA-allele-positive subsets. Repertoires with fewer than 30,000 or more than 120,000 public chains, plus five repertoires with anomalous nucleotide sharing, were excluded from co-occurrence clustering. As stored in TCRdb, this immuneACCESS dataset retains in-frame rearrangements with V and J assigned. A fraction of the clones does not appear; measured against another copy, unresolved V genes explain less than half of the discrepancy, and the remainder lacks a known reason. The V and J calls and clone size come from that table; D and trimming were worked out from the DNA. A total of some 200,000 clones appear in this sample, about two thirds of them only once. 2.6% of the sample goes to the ten largest clones.

There are 16 amino acids in the CDR3, from cysteine to phenylalanine inclusive. Solely the CDR3 DNA is kept, with 48 bases framed from the first base. At the junction V is shortened by 6 bases and J by 0 bases, with 18 bases in between. CDR1 and CDR2 are read off the germline V gene as SGHTS and YDEGEE. This clone appeared a single time. Its antigen specificity is not known. Base qualities are not provided; no much larger clone lies one nucleotide away. The chain is made from TRBV5-8 and TRBJ1-1; D gene: possibly TRBD1, on 6 matching bases. The sequence was obtained from a man aged 35 to 55 in good health and CMV-seropositive. What was sequenced was PBMCs. The DNA reads as follows: TGTGCCAGCAACTCCCCTACGGGGGGCATGAACACTGAAGCTTTCTTT. Its translation reads: CASNSPTGGMNTEAFF.